This TCR beta chain is drawn from a study of blood T cell repertoires in COVID-19. CDR1 is LGHDT and CDR2 is YNNKEL in the germline V gene (reference sequence). The CDR3 runs to 14 residues. The germline V and J ends were trimmed by 1 base and 4 bases, with 10 bases remaining between them. This table comes from immunoSEQ multiplex PCR, and its TCRdb copy is limited to in-frame clones, with some not included. The table has around 240,000 clones, approximately 80% seen once; the top ten hold under 1.5%. This clonotype was sampled from a woman in her thirties or forties who had recovered from COVID-19. Sequencing was performed on peripheral blood. V and J are TRBV3-1 (or the pseudogene TRBV3-2) and TRBJ2-5; D may be TRBD2 (5 bases). The CDR3 nucleotides read TGTGCCAGCAGCCAAGTCAGAGGGTCAGAGACCCAGTACTTC. This sequence encodes CASSQVRGSETQYF.